These 25 T cell receptor beta chains were sequenced from one sample in a study of cytomegalovirus exposure and HLA in healthy donors. TCRdb's copy holds only in-frame clones and misses some; the assay was immunoSEQ multiplex PCR. Found here are about 130,000 clones, approximately 89% of them singletons; the top ten hold about 3%. Sequencing was carried out using PBMCs. The origin of the receptors is a man aged 25 to 45 in good health and CMV-seronegative.

The chain links TRBV6-5 to TRBJ1-1; TRBD1 is a possible D gene (6 bases). Germline lookup yields CDR1 MNHEY and CDR2 SVGAGI. Trimming pared 7 bases from V and 10 bases from J, leaving 22 bases between. There are 14 residues in the CDR3. The CDR3 sequence is CASTPSLQGRSAFF. The CDR3 DNA reads TGTGCCAGCACCCCGTCCCTACAGGGAAGGTCAGCTTTCTTT.

The chain couples TRBV4-1 to TRBJ2-2; 7 nucleotides match TRBD1. This CDR3 is built from 16 residues. Germline V gene sequence: CDR1 MGHRA, CDR2 YSYEKL. V shed 1 base, J shed 8 bases, and the junction held 10 bases outside the gene matches. DNA for the CDR3: TGCGCCAGCAGCCAAGGGAGAGGGGGCTTTCCGGGGGAGCTGTTTTTT. It encodes CASSQGRGGFPGELFF.

This clone was detected only once. The chain uses TRBV5-6 and TRBJ2-2; TRBD1 aligns across 9 bases. Germline V gene data show CDR1 as SGHDT and CDR2 as YYEEEE. The CDR3 consists of 14 residues. J gave up 7 bases and V 2 bases, and 3 bases lay outside the gene matches. CDR3 amino acids: CASSLQGAHGELFF. In nucleotides, the CDR3 is TGTGCCAGCAGCTTACAGGGGGCCCACGGGGAGCTGTTTTTT.

The chain is built from TRBV6-5 and TRBJ1-1; 9 bases map to TRBD1. J lost 4 bases, V lost 6 bases, and 3 bases had no gene match. Germline values: CDR1 MNHEY, CDR2 SVGAGI. The CDR3 is 13 residues long. The CDR3 DNA sequence: TGTGCCAGCAGAGAGACAGGGGGCACTGAAGCTTTCTTT. This sequence encodes CASRETGGTEAFF.

As DNA, the CDR3 is TGCGCCAGCAGCTTCGGAGGGGGCGGAGAAGAGACCCAGTACTTC. Translation gives CASSFGGGGEETQYF. The chain links TRBV5-1 to TRBJ2-5; possibly TRBD1 for D (7 bases). The V end lost 2 bases, the J end lost 3 bases, and 14 bases lay between the germline ends. CDR1 is SGHRS, CDR2 YFSETQ, per germline. The CDR3 loop spans 15 amino acids.

V and J are TRBV7-8 and TRBJ2-7; no reliable D call. The germline V gene encodes CDR1 SGHVS and CDR2 FQNEAQ. The CDR3 has 15 amino acids. Trimming took 2 bases from V and 0 from J, leaving 11 bases between them. The CDR3 loop reads CASSLSRIFSYEQYF. CDR3 DNA sequence: TGTGCCAGCAGCTTATCCAGGATATTCTCCTACGAGCAGTACTTC.

The chain links TRBV28 to TRBJ1-3; 8 bases are shared with TRBD1. Germline V gene data show CDR1 as MDHEN and CDR2 as SYDVKM. With 6 bases clipped from V and 0 bases from J, the junction kept 7 bases outside the gene matches. This CDR3 contains 16 residues. The CDR3 DNA reads as TGTGCCAGCAGCCTTTGGACAGGGAGCTCTGGAAACACCATATATTTT. Encoded protein: CASSLWTGSSGNTIYF.

The V call is TRBV7-9, the J call TRBJ1-1, with D unresolved. The CDR3 is 15 residues long. Trimming shortened V by 4 bases and J by 2 bases, and 14 bases separated the two germline ends. Per germline, CDR1 SEHNR and CDR2 FQNEAQ (reference sequence). The CDR3 region has the DNA TGTGCCAGCAGCTCCTTAAGCGGGGATAACACTGAAGCTTTCTTT. Encoded protein: CASSSLSGDNTEAFF.

This clone was found a few times. The genes are TRBV11-1 and TRBJ2-7; 9 nucleotides line up with TRBD1. The CDR3 loop spans 15 amino acids. J gave up 2 bases and V 1 base, and 3 bases lay outside the gene matches. The germline gives CDR1 SGHAT, CDR2 FQDESV (reference sequence). The CDR3 here is CASSLETGGTYEQYF. CDR3 nucleotides: TGTGCCAGCAGCTTAGAGACAGGGGGTACCTACGAGCAGTACTTC.

CDR3 residues: CASSYSRTGGVSPLHF. The CDR3 DNA reads as TGTGCCAGCAGTTACTCGAGGACAGGGGGAGTTTCACCCCTCCACTTT. The chain is built from TRBV6-5 and TRBJ1-6; 10 bases fit TRBD1. After removal of 0 bases from V and 9 bases from J, the junction contained 5 bases not matched to a gene. Germline V gene sequence: CDR1 MNHEY, CDR2 SVGAGI. The CDR3 runs to 16 residues.

CDR3 amino acids: CASSPGDFATEAFF. The CDR3 DNA sequence: TGTGCCAGCAGCCCCGGGGACTTCGCAACTGAAGCTTTCTTT. The chain uses TRBV11-2 and TRBJ1-1; TRBD1 might be the D (5 bases). CDR3 size: 14 residues. The germline gives CDR1 SGHAT, CDR2 FQNNGV. The V end was cut by 5 bases, the J end by 5 bases, with 15 bases between.

The chain recombines TRBV7-9 with TRBJ2-3, with 7 bases matching TRBD2. The CDR3 extends over 16 amino acids. Germline-derived CDR1 and CDR2 are SEHNR and FQNEAQ (reference sequence). V lost 2 bases and J lost 3; bases outside the gene matches: 8. The CDR3 loop is CASSLTTGGITDTQYF. CDR3 DNA sequence: TGTGCCAGCAGCTTAACCACGGGGGGTATTACAGATACGCAGTATTTT.

The chain employs TRBV6-6 and TRBJ2-1, with D possibly being TRBD2 (6 bases). V was trimmed by 5 bases and J by 5 bases, leaving 16 bases between them. This CDR3 has 15 residues. Per the germline V gene, CDR1 is MNHNY and CDR2 is SVGAGI (reference sequence). CDR3 nucleotides: TGTGCCAGCAGTCGACTGCCGGGACTCAACAATGAGCAGTTCTTC. It specifies CASSRLPGLNNEQFF.

The chain uses TRBV7-2 and TRBJ2-7; D may be TRBD1 (6 bases). This CDR3 is 16 amino acids long. The germline V gene has CDR1 SGHTA and CDR2 FQGNSA. V dropped 3 bases and J dropped 0 bases, with 15 bases sitting between them. CDR3 nucleotides: TGTGCCAGCAGCTTCTGGGGGACACCAAGCTCCTACGAGCAGTACTTC. The encoded protein is CASSFWGTPSSYEQYF.

This clone has a single count. The chain recombines TRBV10-3 with TRBJ1-5, with D perhaps TRBD1 (5 bases). Germline values: CDR1 ENHRY, CDR2 SYGVKD. This CDR3 is built from 13 residues. With 6 bases removed from V and 3 bases from J, the gap between germline ends came to 9 bases. This chain's CDR3 is CAIRGAFNQPQHF. The CDR3 DNA is TGTGCCATCAGAGGGGCCTTCAATCAGCCCCAGCATTTT.

The gene calls are TRBV7-2 and TRBJ1-1; the match to TRBD1 covers 7 bases. Germline trimming cut 5 bases from V and 1 base from J; bases unmatched to any gene: 7. The germline gives CDR1 SGHTA, CDR2 FQGNSA. The CDR3 is 15 amino acids. CDR3 DNA: TGTGCCAGCAGCCGAGAGGGACAGCGGAACACTGAAGCTTTCTTT. The encoded protein is CASSREGQRNTEAFF.

The J gene is TRBJ2-7, the V gene TRBV28; 7 nucleotides match TRBD1. J lost 5 bases, V lost 1 base, and 5 bases had no gene match. Germline values: CDR1 MDHEN, CDR2 SYDVKM. The CDR3 has 14 residues. The CDR3 protein is CASSLSGGIHEQYF. For the CDR3, the DNA is TGTGCCAGCAGTTTATCAGGGGGAATCCACGAGCAGTACTTC. Full variable domain (missing parts from reference TRBV28 and TRBJ2-7): DVKVTQSSRYLVKRTGEKVFLECVQDMDHENMFWYRQDPGLGLRLIYFSYDVKMKEKGDIPEGYSVSREKKERFSLILESASTNQTSMYLCASSLSGGIHEQYFGPGTRLTVT.

This chain connects TRBV11-2 to TRBJ1-2; D uncertain. V lost 2 bases, J lost 4 bases, and 14 bases lay in between. The CDR3 consists of 15 residues. CDR1 is SGHAT and CDR2 is FQNNGV in the germline V gene. CDR3: CASSLLPVGGYGYTF. The DNA of the CDR3 is TGTGCCAGCAGCTTACTCCCCGTCGGAGGCTATGGCTACACCTTC.

The rearrangement uses TRBV2 and TRBJ1-5; no firm D call. Germline loops: CDR1 SNHLY, CDR2 FYNNEI. There are 12 residues in the CDR3. Trimming pared 8 bases from V and 9 bases from J, leaving 14 bases between. In DNA form, the CDR3 reads TGTGCCAGCGGTGGGAGCCCGGGGCCCCAGCATTTT. Its protein is CASGGSPGPQHF.

The CDR3 sequence: CASSGAGPGEQFF. CDR3 nucleotides: TGTGCCAGCAGCGGCGCGGGGCCAGGTGAGCAGTTCTTC. The V call is TRBV6-1, the J call TRBJ2-1; perhaps TRBD2 as D (6 bases). There are 13 residues in the CDR3. CDR1 and CDR2 (germline): MNHNS, SASEGT. V was cut by 6 bases and J by 9 bases, with 15 bases left in between.

The chain combines TRBV10-1 with TRBJ2-5, with D possibly TRBD1 on 6 matching bases. The germline V gene has CDR1 WNHNN and CDR2 SYGVQD (reference sequence). Trimming took 5 bases from V and 1 from J, leaving 11 bases between them. The CDR3 is 14 amino acids. The CDR3 region has the DNA TGCGCCAGCAGTAATGGACAGCGCCAAGAGACCCAGTACTTC. Translating it yields CASSNGQRQETQYF.

The sample holds one count of this clone. The chain couples TRBV5-1 to TRBJ2-7; 8 bases line up with TRBD2. The CDR3 covers 15 residues. Losses at the gene ends were 4 bases for V and 4 bases for J; bases not matched to a gene: 10. Germline V gene data show CDR1 as SGHRS and CDR2 as YFSETQ. This chain's CDR3 is CASSPGRGAHYEQYF. CDR3 nucleotides: TGCGCCAGCAGCCCTGGGCGGGGGGCCCATTACGAGCAGTACTTC. The entire variable domain, with the rest obtained from reference TRBV5-1 and TRBJ2-7, is as follows: KAGVTQTPRYLIKTRGQQVTLSCSPISGHRSVSWYQQTPGQGLQFLFEYFSETQRNKGNFPGRFSGRQFSNSRSEMNVSTLELGDSALYLCASSPGRGAHYEQYFGPGTRLTVT.

V is TRBV27 and J is TRBJ2-2, with TRBD1 matching 7 bases. V lost 7 bases and J lost 3; bases outside the gene matches: 5. The CDR3 covers 14 residues. Germline lookup yields CDR1 MNHEY and CDR2 SMNVEV (reference sequence). The CDR3 here is CASTGQGDTGELFF. The CDR3 nucleotides are TGTGCCAGCACCGGGCAGGGGGACACCGGGGAGCTGTTTTTT.

V is TRBV7-9 and J is TRBJ2-7, with D possibly TRBD2 on 5 matching bases. Per germline, CDR1 SEHNR and CDR2 FQNEAQ (reference sequence). The CDR3 totals 14 residues. Trimming stripped 6 bases from V and 1 base from J, with 13 bases between. Here the CDR3 reads CASRPGVESYEQYF. The CDR3 DNA follows: TGTGCCAGCAGACCCGGGGTGGAGTCCTACGAGCAGTACTTC.

The CDR3 is CASSFRNTIYF. Here the CDR3 DNA reads TGTGCCAGCAGCTTCAGAAACACCATATATTTT. The chain uses TRBV7-9 and TRBJ1-3; no reliable D call. The CDR3 contains 11 residues. Germline lookup yields CDR1 SEHNR and CDR2 FQNEAQ (reference sequence). V was shortened by 3 bases and J by 5 bases, with 2 bases between the two germline ends. The variable domain in full, with the rest retrieved from reference TRBV7-9 and TRBJ1-3, is DTGVSQNPRHKITKRGQNVTFRCDPISEHNRLYWYRQTLGQGPEFLTYFQNEAQLEKSRLLSDRFSAERPKGSFSTLEIQRTEQGDSAMYLCASSFRNTIYFGEGSWLTVV.